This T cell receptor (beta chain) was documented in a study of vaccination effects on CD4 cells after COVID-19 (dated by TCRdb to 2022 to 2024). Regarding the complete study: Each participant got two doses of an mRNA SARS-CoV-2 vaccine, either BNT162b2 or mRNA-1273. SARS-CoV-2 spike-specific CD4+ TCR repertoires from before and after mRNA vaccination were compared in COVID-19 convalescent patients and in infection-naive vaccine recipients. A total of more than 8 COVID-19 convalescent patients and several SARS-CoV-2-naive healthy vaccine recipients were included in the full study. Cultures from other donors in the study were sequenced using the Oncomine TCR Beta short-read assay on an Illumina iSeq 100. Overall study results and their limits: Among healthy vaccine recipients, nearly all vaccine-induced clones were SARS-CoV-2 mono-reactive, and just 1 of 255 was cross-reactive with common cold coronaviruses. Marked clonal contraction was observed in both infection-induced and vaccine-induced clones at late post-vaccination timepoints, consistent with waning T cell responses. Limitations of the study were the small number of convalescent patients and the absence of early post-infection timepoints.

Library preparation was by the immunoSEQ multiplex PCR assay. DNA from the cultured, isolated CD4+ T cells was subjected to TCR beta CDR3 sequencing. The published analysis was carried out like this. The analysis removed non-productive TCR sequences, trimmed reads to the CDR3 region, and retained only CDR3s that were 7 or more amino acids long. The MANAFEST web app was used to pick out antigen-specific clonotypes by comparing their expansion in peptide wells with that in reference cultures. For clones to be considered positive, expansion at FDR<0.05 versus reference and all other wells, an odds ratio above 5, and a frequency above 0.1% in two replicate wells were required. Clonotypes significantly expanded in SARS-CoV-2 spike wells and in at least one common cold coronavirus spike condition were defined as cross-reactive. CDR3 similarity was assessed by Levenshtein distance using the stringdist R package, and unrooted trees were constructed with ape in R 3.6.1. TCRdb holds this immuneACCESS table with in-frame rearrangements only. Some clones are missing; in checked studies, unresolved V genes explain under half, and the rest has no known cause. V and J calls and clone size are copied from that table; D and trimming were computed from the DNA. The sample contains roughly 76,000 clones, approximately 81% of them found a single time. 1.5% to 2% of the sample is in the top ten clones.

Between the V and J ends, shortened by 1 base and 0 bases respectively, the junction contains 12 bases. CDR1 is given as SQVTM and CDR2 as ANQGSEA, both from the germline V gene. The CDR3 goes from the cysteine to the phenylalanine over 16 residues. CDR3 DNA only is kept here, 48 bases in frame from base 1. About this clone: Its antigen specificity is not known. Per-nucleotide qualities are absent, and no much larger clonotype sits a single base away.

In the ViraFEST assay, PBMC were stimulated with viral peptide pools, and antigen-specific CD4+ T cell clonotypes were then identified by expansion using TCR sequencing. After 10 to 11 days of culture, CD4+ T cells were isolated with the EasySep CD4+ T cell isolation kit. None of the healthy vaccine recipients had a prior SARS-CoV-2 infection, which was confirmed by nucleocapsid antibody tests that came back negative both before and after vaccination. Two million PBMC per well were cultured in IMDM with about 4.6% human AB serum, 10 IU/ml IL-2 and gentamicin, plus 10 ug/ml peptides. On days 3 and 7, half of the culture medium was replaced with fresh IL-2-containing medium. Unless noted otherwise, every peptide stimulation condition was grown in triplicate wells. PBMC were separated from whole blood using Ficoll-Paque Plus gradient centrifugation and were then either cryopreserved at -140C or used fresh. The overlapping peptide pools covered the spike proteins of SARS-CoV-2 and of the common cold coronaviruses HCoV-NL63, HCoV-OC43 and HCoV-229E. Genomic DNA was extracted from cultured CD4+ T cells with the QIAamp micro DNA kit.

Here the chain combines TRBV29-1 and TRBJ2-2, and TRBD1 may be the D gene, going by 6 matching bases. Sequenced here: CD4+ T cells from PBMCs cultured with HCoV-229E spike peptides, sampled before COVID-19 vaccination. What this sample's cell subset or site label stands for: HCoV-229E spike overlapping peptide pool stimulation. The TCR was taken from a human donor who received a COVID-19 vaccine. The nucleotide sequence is TGCAGCGTTGAAGCTCCGGGACACCCGAACACCGGGGAGCTGTTTTTT. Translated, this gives CSVEAPGHPNTGELFF.